Here is one T cell receptor beta chain with its context. What it binds is unknown. Clones were sequenced by immunoSEQ multiplex PCR, and TCRdb holds only the in-frame ones, with some missing. Of tens of thousands of clones in the sample, 80% to 95% were seen once. This CDR3 spans 14 amino acids. The V and J ends lost 3 bases and 3 bases, in that order; junction bases with no gene match: 1. CDR1 is SEHNR, CDR2 FQNEAQ, per germline (reference sequence). The data were obtained in a study of OX40 agonist ivuxolimab in advanced cancers. Study overall: Patients took ivuxolimab, an agonistic anti-OX40 (CD134) antibody. General study findings and limits: Mean expanded clone counts were higher in CD8+ than CD4+ T cells.

This receptor was obtained from an adult with an advanced solid tumor such as melanoma, head and neck, liver or kidney cancer. The chain has TRBV7-9 and TRBJ1-1; 10 nucleotides line up with TRBD1. The sequences come from CD4+ or CD8+ T cells sorted from blood, collected in a trial of the OX40 agonist ivuxolimab. The CDR3 loop is CASSFGTGDTEAFF. CDR3 nucleotide sequence: TGTGCCAGCAGCTTCGGGACAGGGGACACTGAAGCTTTCTTT.